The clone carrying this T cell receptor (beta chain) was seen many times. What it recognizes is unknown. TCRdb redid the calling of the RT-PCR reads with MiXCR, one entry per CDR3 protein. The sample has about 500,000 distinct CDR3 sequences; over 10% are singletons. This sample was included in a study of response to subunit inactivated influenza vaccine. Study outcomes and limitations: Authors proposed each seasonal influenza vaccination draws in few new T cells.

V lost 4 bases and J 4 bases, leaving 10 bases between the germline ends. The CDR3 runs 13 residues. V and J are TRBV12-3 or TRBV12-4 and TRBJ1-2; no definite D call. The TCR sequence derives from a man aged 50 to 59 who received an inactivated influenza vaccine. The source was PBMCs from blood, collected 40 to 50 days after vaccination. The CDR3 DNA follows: TGTGCCAGCAGTTCAGGTCGGCCCTATGGCTACACCTTC. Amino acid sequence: CASSSGRPYGYTF.